Below are 32 T cell receptor beta chains sequenced from a single sample in a study of graft-versus-host responses after intestinal transplantation. Their antigen targets remain unknown. The table came from immunoSEQ multiplex PCR; TCRdb's copy has only in-frame clones and leaves some out. The sample holds 80,000 to 90,000 clones, roughly 90% seen once. This sample comprised unstimulated CD4+ T cells sorted from spleen or lymph node cells, obtained before intestinal transplant. These receptors came from a human donor who received an intestinal transplant.

The rearrangement joins TRBV5-6 to TRBJ2-5; 14 nucleotides line up with TRBD2. The germline V gene encodes CDR1 SGHDT and CDR2 YYEEEE. CDR3 length: 15 amino acids. J lost 5 bases, V lost 6 bases, and 6 bases had no gene match. The CDR3 DNA reads as TGTGCCAGCACGGGACTAGCGGGGGCCGGGGAGACCCAGTACTTC. Its translation: CASTGLAGAGETQYF.

About this clone: In the same sample, other DNA sequences code for this CDR3. The rearrangement links TRBV5-1 to TRBJ2-5; maybe TRBD2 (6 bases). The CDR3 runs to 13 residues. Trimming took 0 bases from V and 5 from J, leaving 8 bases between them. Germline CDR1 and CDR2: SGHRS and YFSETQ. The CDR3 nucleotides are TGCGCCAGCAGCTTGGGAGGAGGGGAGACCCAGTACTTC. Protein product: CASSLGGGETQYF.

This chain uses TRBV7-9 with TRBJ1-2; the match to TRBD1 covers 7 bases. CDR3 size: 15 residues. The V segment lost 5 bases and the J segment 0 bases; nucleotides outside the gene matches: 6. Looked up from germline, CDR1 is SEHNR and CDR2 is FQNEAQ (reference sequence). The CDR3 sequence is CASSRDSPSNYGYTF. CDR3 coding DNA: TGTGCCAGCAGCCGGGACAGTCCCTCTAACTATGGCTACACCTTC.

The chain employs TRBV11-2 and TRBJ2-2; TRBD2 agrees at 8 bases. This CDR3 spans 14 amino acids. V lost 7 bases to trimming and J lost 6 bases; unmatched junction nucleotides: 7. Germline V gives CDR1 SGHAT, CDR2 FQNNGV. In DNA form, the CDR3 reads TGTGCCAGCAAGCCAGCGGGGGTGGCCGGGGAGCTGTTTTTT. It translates to CASKPAGVAGELFF.

The chain couples TRBV18 to TRBJ1-3; D perhaps matches TRBD1 (6 bases). The length of the CDR3 is 13 residues. V lost 3 bases and J 8 bases, leaving 11 bases between the germline ends. Germline V gene lookup returns CDR1 KGHSH and CDR2 LQKENI. The CDR3 reads CASSPDRSHTIYF. CDR3 DNA sequence: TGTGCCAGCTCACCCGACAGGTCCCACACCATATATTTT.

This chain links TRBV11-3 with TRBJ2-3; D is unresolved. The V end lost 1 base, the J end lost 3 bases, and 8 bases lay between the germline ends. This CDR3 contains 14 residues. Germline lookup yields CDR1 SGHNT and CDR2 YENEEA. The CDR3 DNA reads TGTGCCAGCAGCTTAGGCAGGTGGACAGATACGCAGTATTTT. Translated: CASSLGRWTDTQYF.

This rearrangement joins TRBV5-1 to TRBJ1-1, with 7 nucleotides matching TRBD1. The CDR3 is 14 amino acids. The junction had 7 bases not matched to a gene; V was cut back by 4 bases and J by 4 bases. Germline CDR1 SGHRS, CDR2 YFSETQ. The CDR3 region is CASSPQGVGTEAFF. CDR3 DNA sequence: TGCGCCAGCAGCCCCCAGGGGGTGGGCACTGAAGCTTTCTTT.

This chain joins TRBV5-1 and TRBJ2-2; 8 bases match TRBD1. This CDR3 has 14 amino acids. From germline, CDR1 is SGHRS and CDR2 YFSETQ. Trimming removed 4 bases from V and 6 bases from J; junction bases left unmatched: 5. CDR3 protein: CASSTAGGPGELFF. The CDR3 DNA reads as TGCGCCAGCAGCACGGCAGGGGGCCCCGGGGAGCTGTTTTTT. Using reference TRBV5-1 and TRBJ2-2 for the parts outside the CDR3, the full variable domain is KAGVTQTPRYLIKTRGQQVTLSCSPISGHRSVSWYQQTPGQGLQFLFEYFSETQRNKGNFPGRFSGRQFSNSRSEMNVSTLELGDSALYLCASSTAGGPGELFFGEGSRLTVL.

The V gene is TRBV6-5, the J gene TRBJ1-2; 7 bases line up with TRBD1. CDR3 length: 14 amino acids. The trim removed 5 bases at V and 8 bases at J, leaving 11 bases unmatched. Germline V gene lookup returns CDR1 MNHEY and CDR2 SVGAGI. The CDR3: CASSTQTGLRGYTF. CDR3 nucleotides: TGTGCCAGCAGTACCCAGACAGGGCTTAGGGGCTACACCTTC.

This sequence joins TRBV10-2 and TRBJ1-5; D is possibly TRBD1 (6 bases). The CDR3 sequence is 13 residues long. Per germline, CDR1 WSHSY and CDR2 SAAADI. V lost 4 bases and J 6 bases, leaving 10 bases between the germline ends. The CDR3 nucleotides read TGCGCCAGCAGTGCTGACAGGTCTCAGCCCCAGCATTTT. It codes for CASSADRSQPQHF.

The chain is built from TRBV5-1 and TRBJ2-7, with 9 bases fitting TRBD1. Per the germline V gene, CDR1 is SGHRS and CDR2 is YFSETQ. The CDR3 length is 14 residues. With V trimmed by 4 bases and J by 2 bases, 4 bases remained unmatched. CDR3 coding DNA: TGCGCCAGCAGCCCTGGACAGGGGCCCTACGAGCAGTACTTC. Residues: CASSPGQGPYEQYF.

The V gene is TRBV6-5, the J gene TRBJ1-1; no clear D. The CDR3 contains 15 residues. V was shortened by 0 bases and J by 0 bases, with 8 bases between the two germline ends. CDR1 MNHEY and CDR2 SVGAGI come from the germline V gene. The CDR3 reads CASSYSGLLNTEAFF. The CDR3 nucleotides read TGTGCCAGCAGTTACTCAGGACTCTTGAACACTGAAGCTTTCTTT.

The chain uses TRBV4-1 and TRBJ1-2; D perhaps matches TRBD1 (6 bases). The V gene's germline CDR1 is MGHRA and CDR2 YSYEKL. The CDR3 extends over 18 amino acids. With 1 base removed from V and 5 bases from J, the gap between germline ends came to 23 bases. Written as DNA, the CDR3 is TGCGCCAGCAGCCAAGCCGCCGGGACACGGTCTTGGAATTATGGCTACACCTTC. Amino acids: CASSQAAGTRSWNYGYTF.

This chain links TRBV11-1 with TRBJ2-3; no clear D gene. Germline V CDR1 and CDR2: SGHAT, FQDESV (reference sequence). The CDR3 contains 14 residues. Trimming took 7 bases from V and 1 from J, leaving 12 bases between them. The CDR3 region is CASTLRQGTDTQYF. The DNA for the CDR3 is TGTGCCAGCACACTCCGGCAGGGCACAGATACGCAGTATTTT.

V is TRBV14 and J is TRBJ1-3; no clear D gene. Trimming took off 2 bases at V and 9 bases at J, with 11 bases between the two ends. Germline CDR1 and CDR2: SGHDN and FVKESK. CDR3 length: 13 residues. In DNA form, the CDR3 reads TGTGCCAGCAGCCAATCCGGGGTTGGCACCATATATTTT. Protein: CASSQSGVGTIYF.

The V and J genes are TRBV19 and TRBJ1-2; D unclear. The CDR3 is made up of 15 amino acids. Germline CDR1 and CDR2: LNHDA and SQIVND (reference sequence). V was cut by 1 base and J by 6 bases, with 15 bases left in between. The CDR3 loop is CASSIGEGRNHGYTF. CDR3 sequence (DNA): TGTGCCAGTAGTATAGGGGAGGGTCGCAACCATGGCTACACCTTC.

This chain joins TRBV10-1 and TRBJ2-3; 10 bases match TRBD2. Germline values: CDR1 WNHNN, CDR2 SYGVQD (reference sequence). This CDR3 has 13 residues. The V and J ends lost 7 bases and 3 bases, in that order; junction bases with no gene match: 1. The DNA of the CDR3 is TGCGCCAGCAAAGCGGGGGGGACAGATACGCAGTATTTT. It yields the protein CASKAGGTDTQYF.

The rearrangement links TRBV10-1 to TRBJ1-1; the D is unclear. The CDR3 is 12 amino acids. V lost 2 bases and J lost 14, with 15 bases in between. In germline, CDR1 is WNHNN, CDR2 SYGVQD (reference sequence). The CDR3 here is CASSEIGRRWFF. Written as DNA, the CDR3 is TGCGCCAGCAGTGAGATCGGGCGGAGGTGGTTCTTT.

The chain couples TRBV10-1 to TRBJ2-1, with 7 bases that match TRBD2. Germline V gene data show CDR1 as WNHNN and CDR2 as SYGVQD (reference sequence). J lost 9 bases, V lost 8 bases, and 7 bases had no gene match. This CDR3 spans 12 amino acids. CDR3 loop: CASRASGGEQFF. CDR3 bases: TGCGCCAGCCGGGCCTCGGGGGGTGAGCAGTTCTTC.

This sequence joins TRBV7-6 and TRBJ2-1, with TRBD2 identical over 16 bases. Trimming took 5 bases from V and 8 from J; bases not matched to a gene: 9. Germline lookup yields CDR1 SGHVS and CDR2 FNYEAQ. The CDR3 runs 17 residues. CDR3 residues: CASSPAGTSGGGHEQFF. Here the CDR3 DNA reads TGTGCCAGCAGCCCGGCCGGGACTAGCGGGGGGGGGCATGAGCAGTTCTTC.

V is TRBV5-1 and J is TRBJ1-1; possibly TRBD1 for D (5 bases). This CDR3 spans 15 amino acids. Germline assignment: CDR1 SGHRS and CDR2 YFSETQ. The V end lost 3 bases, the J end lost 5 bases, and 17 bases lay between the germline ends. The CDR3 sequence is CASSWAGAGGTEAFF. CDR3 nucleotide sequence: TGCGCCAGCAGCTGGGCCGGGGCGGGAGGGACTGAAGCTTTCTTT.

The chain uses TRBV19 and TRBJ1-3, with D possibly matching TRBD1 (5 bases). This CDR3 is built from 14 residues. With 3 bases removed from V and 4 bases from J, the gap between germline ends came to 10 bases. CDR1 LNHDA and CDR2 SQIVND come from the germline V gene (reference sequence). DNA of the CDR3: TGTGCCAGTAGTATGGAAGGGGCCGGAAACACCATATATTTT. The encoded protein is CASSMEGAGNTIYF. The full variable domain, its missing parts supplied by reference TRBV19 and TRBJ1-3, is DGGITQSPKYLFRKEGQNVTLSCEQNLNHDAMYWYRQDPGQGLRLIYYSQIVNDFQKGDIAEGYSVSREKKESFPLTVTSAQKNPTAFYLCASSMEGAGNTIYFGEGSWLTVV.

With regard to this clone: Other DNA sequences in this specimen translate into the identical CDR3. The genes are TRBV29-1 and TRBJ1-4; 7 nucleotides align to TRBD1. CDR3 length: 14 amino acids. Per germline, CDR1 SQVTM and CDR2 ANQGSEA. After removal of 7 bases from V and 8 bases from J, the junction contained 13 bases not matched to a gene. CDR3 amino acids: CSALPDRLDEKLFF. In DNA form, the CDR3 reads TGCAGCGCCCTACCGGACAGGTTGGACGAAAAACTGTTTTTT.

This clone showed up just a few times. The chain recombines TRBV13 with TRBJ1-2; D gene ambiguous. The CDR3 extends over 13 amino acids. V was clipped by 5 bases and J by 4 bases, with 11 bases between them. Germline V gene lookup returns CDR1 PRHDT and CDR2 FYEKMQ (reference sequence). The CDR3 reads CASSPARSYGYTF. The CDR3 DNA follows: TGTGCCAGCAGCCCCGCGCGGAGCTATGGCTACACCTTC.

The genes are TRBV18 and TRBJ2-2; 8 nucleotides line up with TRBD1. V was pared by 6 bases and J by 7 bases, with 13 bases of the junction left unmatched. This CDR3 has 16 residues. The germline V gene has CDR1 KGHSH and CDR2 LQKENI. The CDR3 region has the DNA TGTGCCAGCTCCCCCGGCCGGGACAGGTCCTTCGGGGAGCTGTTTTTT. Its translation is CASSPGRDRSFGELFF. Filled out from reference TRBV18 and TRBJ2-2, the complete variable domain reads NAGVMQNPRHLVRRRGQEARLRCSPMKGHSHVYWYRQLPEEGLKFMVYLQKENIIDESGMPKERFSAEFPKEGPSILRIQQVVRGDSAAYFCASSPGRDRSFGELFFGEGSRLTVL.

The chain combines TRBV2 with TRBJ1-2; possible D gene TRBD1, 5 bases. Germline CDR1 SNHLY, CDR2 FYNNEI. The CDR3 is 13 amino acids. V lost 3 bases, J lost 3 bases, and 8 bases lay in between. For the CDR3, the DNA is TGTGCCAGCAGTGAGGGCAGGGACTATGGCTACACCTTC. Protein product: CASSEGRDYGYTF.

This clone has only one observation. V usage is TRBV4-1 and J usage is TRBJ1-1, with D hard to call. V lost 1 base, J lost 4 bases, and 7 bases lay in between. Looked up from germline, CDR1 is MGHRA and CDR2 is YSYEKL. This CDR3 has 13 residues. The DNA of the CDR3 is TGCGCCAGCAGCCAAGGGCAATCCACTGAAGCTTTCTTT. Protein: CASSQGQSTEAFF.

J is TRBJ2-1 and V is TRBV5-1; 8 nucleotides agree with TRBD2. Germline CDR1 reads SGHRS; CDR2 reads YFSETQ. The trim removed 4 bases at V and 6 bases at J, leaving 9 bases unmatched. The CDR3 runs to 15 residues. The CDR3, as DNA: TGCGCCAGCAGCACCCGGGGGGGCCTCGGCAATGAGCAGTTCTTC. Translating gives CASSTRGGLGNEQFF.

This chain joins TRBV7-3 and TRBJ2-3; 7 nucleotides align to TRBD1. The CDR3 runs 14 residues. From germline, CDR1 is SGHTA and CDR2 FQGTGA. V was pared by 5 bases and J by 5 bases, with 7 bases of the junction left unmatched. CDR3 coding DNA: TGTGCCAGCAGCATAAGGGGGCTGGAAGATACGCAGTATTTT. Its protein is CASSIRGLEDTQYF.

This clone was detected only once. This chain uses TRBV7-3 with TRBJ2-3; 11 bases are a match to TRBD2. V lost 0 bases and J lost 6; bases outside the gene matches: 5. From germline, CDR1 is SGHTA and CDR2 FQGTGA. This CDR3 spans 16 amino acids. The CDR3 DNA reads TGTGCCAGCAGCTTAACTGAACTAGCGGGGGTGGATACGCAGTATTTT. Translated: CASSLTELAGVDTQYF.

This clone came up a few times. V usage is TRBV29-1 and J usage is TRBJ2-7; 8 nucleotides match TRBD2. V trimming: 2 bases; J trimming: 0 bases; junction bases outside the gene matches: 0. Germline loops: CDR1 SQVTM, CDR2 ANQGSEA. This CDR3 is 13 amino acids long. CDR3 loop: CSVETSGSYEQYF. Written as DNA, the CDR3 is TGCAGCGTTGAAACTAGCGGCTCCTACGAGCAGTACTTC.

The chain is built from TRBV4-1 and TRBJ2-1; the match to TRBD1 covers 9 bases. In germline, CDR1 is MGHRA, CDR2 YSYEKL. The CDR3 has 16 residues. The V gene end was trimmed by 2 bases and the J gene end by 8 bases; junction bases not matched to a gene: 10. The CDR3 reads CASSQWGDRVGDEQFF. The CDR3 bases are TGCGCCAGCAGCCAATGGGGGGACAGGGTGGGAGATGAGCAGTTCTTC.